These T cell receptor beta chains were read from a single sample in a study of T-cell memory formation after mild COVID-19. TCRdb re-called the 5' RACE reads with MiXCR, one entry per CDR3 protein. Here the sample spans roughly 400,000 distinct CDR3 sequences, 20% to 30% being singletons. The sequenced material came from PBMCs or a T cell subset sorted from them (not recorded which). These TCRs come from an adult woman who had mild COVID-19 (a few samples of this study predate the infection). Cell type and time point are not known. The CDR3 runs from the conserved cysteine through the conserved F or W. The D gene is left open where the match is weak. Only part of the rows carry a size: once, few, many, or a class if the clone is expanded.

v_gene,abundance,j_gene,len,d_gene,CDR3aa,CDR3nt
TRBV12-3/TRBV12-4,.,TRBJ2-3,14,TRBD2,CASSYGTSFDTQYF,TGTGCCAGCAGCTACGGGACTAGCTTTGATACGCAGTATTTT
TRBV5-1,few,TRBJ2-6,16,.,CASSLDSASGANVLTF,TGCGCCAGCAGCTTGGACAGCGCCTCTGGGGCCAACGTCCTGACTTTC
TRBV4-2,few,TRBJ2-5,14,.,CASSQDSKGETQYF,TGTGCCAGCAGCCAAGATAGTAAGGGAGAGACCCAGTACTTC
TRBV6-5,.,TRBJ1-1,13,.,CASNQGFGLKAFF,TGTGCCAGCAACCAGGGGTTTGGCCTTAAAGCTTTCTTT
TRBV27,.,TRBJ2-1,15,TRBD2,CASKTGTSVGVEQFF,TGTGCCAGTAAGACCGGGACTAGCGTAGGTGTCGAGCAGTTCTTC
TRBV6-2/TRBV6-3,.,TRBJ2-1,17,TRBD2,CASSYSLRGAAGGEQFF,TGTGCCAGCAGTTACTCCTTGCGTGGCGCCGCGGGGGGTGAGCAGTTCTTC
TRBV12-3/TRBV12-4,.,TRBJ1-1,12,TRBD1,CASSIGQGQAFF,TGTGCCAGCAGTATCGGACAGGGTCAGGCTTTCTTT
TRBV20-1,few,TRBJ2-4,16,TRBD2,CSARARTSEAKNIQYF,TGCAGTGCTAGAGCCAGGACTAGTGAAGCCAAAAACATTCAGTACTTC
TRBV20-1,.,TRBJ2-7,12,.,CSARSDSYEQYF,TGCAGTGCTAGAAGCGACTCCTACGAGCAGTACTTC
TRBV4-1,.,TRBJ2-1,16,TRBD2,CASSQDALAGRREQFF,TGCGCCAGCAGCCAAGATGCACTAGCGGGGCGGAGGGAGCAGTTCTTC
TRBV24-1,few,TRBJ2-1,15,TRBD1,CATSVAGGMYNEQFF,TGTGCCACCAGTGTCGCAGGGGGAATGTACAATGAGCAGTTCTTC
TRBV19,few,TRBJ1-5,14,TRBD1,CASSPDRLHQPQHF,TGTGCCAGTAGCCCGGACAGGCTACATCAGCCCCAGCATTTT
TRBV7-3,.,TRBJ2-3,14,TRBD2,CASSREGTTDTQYF,TGTGCCAGCAGTAGGGAGGGGACCACAGATACGCAGTATTTT
TRBV15,.,TRBJ2-1,15,TRBD2,CATSRDGGGPDEQFF,TGTGCCACCAGCAGAGATGGCGGGGGGCCAGATGAGCAGTTCTTC
TRBV4-1,.,TRBJ1-2,13,.,CASSLGREDGYTF,TGCGCCAGCAGCCTAGGACGGGAAGATGGCTACACCTTC
TRBV24-1,.,TRBJ1-3,14,.,CATSGGGAGNTIYF,TGTGCCACCAGTGGAGGGGGAGCTGGAAACACCATATATTTT
TRBV28,few,TRBJ1-6,15,TRBD1,CASSSPTGGSSPLHF,TGTGCCAGCAGCTCACCGACAGGGGGATCTTCACCCCTCCACTTT
TRBV29-1,.,TRBJ2-1,13,.,CSVRGGEYNEQFF,TGCAGCGTGAGGGGGGGGGAATACAATGAGCAGTTCTTC
TRBV2,.,TRBJ1-5,18,TRBD1,CASSGSDRNPYSNQPQHF,TGTGCCAGCAGCGGATCGGACAGGAACCCCTATAGCAATCAGCCCCAGCATTTT
TRBV4-1,.,TRBJ2-1,14,TRBD2,CASSLGGGLDEQFF,TGCGCCAGCAGCCTAGGCGGGGGGTTAGATGAGCAGTTCTTC
TRBV6-5,.,TRBJ2-5,15,.,CASSPRRMTQETQYF,TGTGCCAGCAGCCCCCGTCGGATGACACAAGAGACCCAGTACTTC
TRBV6-2/TRBV6-3,few,TRBJ2-1,11,TRBD2,CASTLAEEQFF,TGTGCCAGCACACTAGCGGAAGAGCAGTTCTTC
TRBV7-9,few,TRBJ2-7,15,.,CASSLAPSVSYEQYF,TGTGCCAGCAGCTTAGCCCCTAGCGTCTCCTACGAGCAGTACTTC
TRBV7-9,.,TRBJ2-1,13,.,CASSFSLEGEQFF,TGTGCCAGCAGCTTTTCCCTAGAGGGTGAGCAGTTCTTC
TRBV7-9,many,TRBJ2-1,14,.,CASSFRGTYNEQFF,TGTGCCAGCAGCTTCCGGGGTACCTACAATGAGCAGTTCTTC
TRBV27,few,TRBJ2-3,15,TRBD2,CASRTSGGVTDTQYF,TGTGCCAGCAGAACATCCGGGGGGGTCACAGATACGCAGTATTTT
TRBV7-9,.,TRBJ1-1,14,TRBD1,CASTPDRPGTEAFF,TGTGCCAGCACCCCGGACAGGCCGGGCACTGAAGCTTTCTTT